This TCR beta chain originates from a study of blood T cell repertoires in COVID-19. Study background: Acute and convalescent COVID-19 samples came from the United States, Italy and Spain. In each case, the material was cDNA or gDNA derived from T cells, B-cell-depleted T cells, or PBMCs.

Per the original data handling: Amplifying reference gene primers gave estimates of nucleated cell counts. Data came from immunoSEQ multiplex PCR; TCRdb stores just in-frame clones and leaves some out. The V and J calls and the clone size are those of that table, but D and trimming were determined from the DNA. The data hold about 240,000 clones, with more than 75% observed a single time. The CDR3 has 13 amino acids. The germline V and J ends were trimmed by 6 bases and 6 bases, with 14 bases remaining between them. Germline V gene sequence: CDR1 MNHEY, CDR2 SVGAGI. This clone was seen once. The sample taken for sequencing was peripheral blood. The chain employs TRBV6-5 and TRBJ1-1, with a weak D call TRBD1 (6 bases). This receptor was taken from a woman under 40 who had recovered from COVID-19. Here the CDR3 reads CASRNYRVAEAFF. CDR3 sequence (DNA): TGTGCCAGCAGGAATTACAGGGTGGCTGAAGCTTTCTTT.